The 20 T cell receptor beta chains presented below share a single source sample, sequenced in a study of control samples from healthy donors and cancer patients (dated by TCRdb to the early 2020s). Library method: the immunoSEQ multiplex PCR assay. The table comes from immuneACCESS by way of TCRdb, which keeps in-frame sequences with V and J called. Part of the clones is missing from these tables; in studies checked, under half for an unresolved V gene and the rest for unknown reasons. This sample holds about 150,000 clones; just under 95% were observed only once. The top ten constitute 12% to 15% of the sample. Source material: PBMCs. The receptors come from a man in his sixties with colorectal cancer.

The chain uses TRBV7-2 and TRBJ1-1, with D maybe TRBD1 (5 bases). The CDR3 runs 15 residues. Germline values: CDR1 SGHTA, CDR2 FQGNSA. The germline V and J ends were trimmed by 5 bases and 3 bases, with 16 bases remaining between them. CDR3 nucleotide sequence: TGTGCCAGCAGCCCCCTGGGGGGAAGTTACACTGAAGCTTTCTTT. Translation gives CASSPLGGSYTEAFF.

A single count supports this clone. The chain is built from TRBV19 and TRBJ2-5; D is undetermined. The germline V and J ends were trimmed by 3 bases and 2 bases, with 13 bases remaining between them. Germline values: CDR1 LNHDA, CDR2 SQIVND (reference sequence). CDR3 length: 15 amino acids. The CDR3, as DNA: TGTGCCAGTAGTATTCGCGTAGCTCGGCAAGAGACCCAGTACTTC. Protein product: CASSIRVARQETQYF.

V gene TRBV9 combines with J gene TRBJ1-2; D not certain. Germline V gene data show CDR1 as SGDLS and CDR2 as YYNGEE. The CDR3 loop spans 11 amino acids. The ends were cut back, 0 bases at V and 12 bases at J, with 9 bases in the middle. The DNA for the CDR3 is TGTGCCAGCAGCGTAGCCCAATCGAACACCTTC. As protein: CASSVAQSNTF. The whole variable domain, filled in from reference TRBV9 and TRBJ1-2, reads DSGVTQTPKHLITATGQRVTLRCSPRSGDLSVYWYQQSLDQGLQFLIQYYNGEERAKGNILERFSAQQFPDLHSELNLSSLELGDSALYFCASSVAQSNTFGSGTRLTVV.

The CDR3 loop is CASSLNGLGPSIMNTEAFF. DNA for the CDR3: TGCGCCAGCAGCTTGAACGGGCTCGGGCCCTCCATAATGAACACTGAAGCTTTCTTT. The V call is TRBV5-1, the J call TRBJ1-1; D gene uncertain. The CDR3 loop spans 19 amino acids. V shed 1 base and J shed 0 bases, with 22 bases lying between them. CDR1 and CDR2 from the germline V gene are SGHRS and YFSETQ.

The chain joins TRBV18 to TRBJ2-2; D is perhaps TRBD2 (6 bases). The CDR3 is made up of 15 amino acids. The germline gives CDR1 KGHSH, CDR2 LQKENI. V was shortened by 1 base and J by 0 bases, with 6 bases between the two germline ends. This CDR3 reads CASSPLAANTGELFF. CDR3 sequence (DNA): TGTGCCAGCTCACCACTAGCGGCGAACACCGGGGAGCTGTTTTTT.

This clone was recorded only once. The chain carries TRBV3-1 (or the pseudogene TRBV3-2) and TRBJ1-5; maybe TRBD1 (5 bases). Germline V gene lookup returns CDR1 LGHDT and CDR2 YNNKEL (reference sequence). V was trimmed by 0 bases and J by 7 bases, leaving 10 bases between them. The CDR3 loop spans 14 amino acids. This CDR3 is CASSQDGGGQPQHF. The CDR3 DNA follows: TGTGCCAGCAGCCAAGATGGGGGTGGGCAGCCCCAGCATTTT.

This rearrangement joins TRBV7-9 to TRBJ2-5, with TRBD1 matching 9 bases. V was clipped by 6 bases and J by 5 bases; unmatched bases: 7. The CDR3 contains 14 residues. The germline gives CDR1 SEHNR, CDR2 FQNEAQ (reference sequence). CDR3 in amino acids: CASRVTGGGETQYF. The CDR3 bases are TGTGCCAGCAGAGTTACAGGGGGCGGCGAGACCCAGTACTTC.

This chain connects TRBV9 to TRBJ2-3; 9 nucleotides agree with TRBD2. Germline CDR1 reads SGDLS; CDR2 reads YYNGEE. CDR3 length equals 14 residues. The J segment lost 2 bases and the V segment lost 3 bases, leaving 1 base of the junction unmatched. CDR3 in amino acids: CASSASGATDTQYF. CDR3 DNA: TGTGCCAGCAGCGCTAGCGGGGCCACAGATACGCAGTATTTT.

The chain is built from TRBV28 and TRBJ1-2; no clear D gene. The CDR3 totals 15 residues. With 3 bases removed from V and 3 bases from J, the gap between germline ends came to 14 bases. Germline V gene data show CDR1 as MDHEN and CDR2 as SYDVKM. CDR3 DNA: TGTGCCAGCAGTTTCCCCTCGGGCACGGACTATGGCTACACCTTC. This encodes CASSFPSGTDYGYTF.

This clone was found once. This chain links TRBV4-1 with TRBJ1-2; TRBD1 matches at 12 bases. This CDR3 is built from 16 residues. V lost 6 bases to trimming and J lost 8 bases; unmatched junction nucleotides: 13. The germline CDR1 and CDR2 sequences are MGHRA and YSYEKL. CDR3 sequence (DNA): TGCGCCAGCAGACAGGGACTGGGACAGGGGGCGCGAGGCTACACCTTC. Translating gives CASRQGLGQGARGYTF.

The chain carries TRBV30 and TRBJ2-3; D might be TRBD1 or TRBD2, each matching 5 bases. The CDR3 covers 13 residues. With 2 bases removed from V and 4 bases from J, the gap between germline ends came to 10 bases. In germline, CDR1 is GTSNPN, CDR2 SVGIG (reference sequence). The CDR3 region is CAWSRGVADTQYF. CDR3 in DNA: TGTGCCTGGAGTAGGGGAGTAGCAGATACGCAGTATTTT.

The V gene is TRBV18, the J gene TRBJ2-3; TRBD1 aligns across 8 bases. Looked up from germline, CDR1 is KGHSH and CDR2 is LQKENI. After removal of 6 bases from V and 5 bases from J, the junction contained 10 bases not matched to a gene. CDR3 length: 15 residues. This CDR3 reads CASSPGQGKVDTQYF. The CDR3, as DNA: TGTGCCAGCTCTCCCGGACAGGGAAAGGTAGATACGCAGTATTTT.

The CDR3 bases are TGTGCCACAGGGGGGGACGTTCTTAGACCAGATACGCAGTATTTT. Its protein product is CATGGDVLRPDTQYF. V gene TRBV6-5 combines with J gene TRBJ2-3; D may correspond to TRBD1 or TRBD2 (7 bases each). V lost 10 bases, J lost 4 bases, and 21 bases lay in between. The CDR3 runs to 15 residues. Germline lookup yields CDR1 MNHEY and CDR2 SVGAGI.

CDR3: CASSLPWDDSGNTIYF. CDR3 nucleotide sequence: TGTGCCAGCAGCTTGCCCTGGGATGACTCTGGAAACACCATATATTTT. The chain recombines TRBV5-6 with TRBJ1-3, with D hard to call. The CDR3 spans 16 residues. The germline V gene encodes CDR1 SGHDT and CDR2 YYEEEE. V shed 1 base and J shed 0 bases, with 11 bases lying between them.

V and J are TRBV9 and TRBJ2-3; D ambiguous. This CDR3 spans 14 amino acids. The V gene lost 4 bases and the J gene lost 1 base, with 10 bases spanning the gap. CDR1 and CDR2 from the germline V gene are SGDLS and YYNGEE. CDR3 residues: CASSPHAGTDTQYF. DNA for the CDR3: TGTGCCAGCAGCCCCCATGCGGGCACAGATACGCAGTATTTT.

V and J are TRBV5-1 and TRBJ1-1; perhaps TRBD1 as D (6 bases). V lost 0 bases and J lost 2, with 14 bases in between. CDR3 length equals 16 residues. Per germline, CDR1 SGHRS and CDR2 YFSETQ. The CDR3 nucleotides are TGCGCCAGCAGCTTGGGGGGGCCCCTAAGCAACACTGAAGCTTTCTTT. Encoded protein: CASSLGGPLSNTEAFF. Complete variable domain (other parts from reference TRBV5-1 and TRBJ1-1): KAGVTQTPRYLIKTRGQQVTLSCSPISGHRSVSWYQQTPGQGLQFLFEYFSETQRNKGNFPGRFSGRQFSNSRSEMNVSTLELGDSALYLCASSLGGPLSNTEAFFGQGTRLTVV.

The V and J genes are TRBV20-1 and TRBJ2-3, with D uncertain. Trimming took off 2 bases at V and 5 bases at J, with 5 bases between the two ends. CDR3 length equals 11 residues. The germline CDR1 and CDR2 sequences are DFQATT and SNEGSKA (reference sequence). CDR3 loop: CSARREDTQYF. CDR3 sequence (DNA): TGCAGTGCTAGAAGGGAAGATACGCAGTATTTT.

The rearrangement uses TRBV5-1 and TRBJ2-2; 7 positions agree with TRBD1. This CDR3 is 15 amino acids long. V shed 3 bases and J 3 bases; nucleotides not matched to a gene: 5. CDR1 is SGHRS and CDR2 is YFSETQ in the germline V gene. CDR3: CASSYGQEYTGELFF. CDR3 sequence (DNA): TGCGCCAGCAGCTACGGACAGGAGTACACCGGGGAGCTGTTTTTT. The whole variable domain, remainder taken from reference TRBV5-1 and TRBJ2-2, is KAGVTQTPRYLIKTRGQQVTLSCSPISGHRSVSWYQQTPGQGLQFLFEYFSETQRNKGNFPGRFSGRQFSNSRSEMNVSTLELGDSALYLCASSYGQEYTGELFFGEGSRLTVL.

The J gene is TRBJ1-2, the V gene TRBV7-2, with D unresolved. There are 13 residues in the CDR3. Germline CDR1 reads SGHTA; CDR2 reads FQGNSA. V was clipped by 5 bases and J by 8 bases, with 15 bases between them. CDR3 amino acids: CASSLTLNRGYTF. The DNA for the CDR3 is TGTGCCAGCAGCCTCACCCTGAATAGGGGCTACACCTTC.

V is TRBV3-1 (or the pseudogene TRBV3-2) and J is TRBJ1-3, with D hard to call. Trimming removed 0 bases at V and 4 bases at J, with 4 bases between. This CDR3 has 13 amino acids. The germline V gene has CDR1 LGHDT and CDR2 YNNKEL (reference sequence). CDR3 loop: CASSQEGGNTIYF. In DNA form, the CDR3 reads TGTGCCAGCAGCCAAGAGGGGGGAAACACCATATATTTT.